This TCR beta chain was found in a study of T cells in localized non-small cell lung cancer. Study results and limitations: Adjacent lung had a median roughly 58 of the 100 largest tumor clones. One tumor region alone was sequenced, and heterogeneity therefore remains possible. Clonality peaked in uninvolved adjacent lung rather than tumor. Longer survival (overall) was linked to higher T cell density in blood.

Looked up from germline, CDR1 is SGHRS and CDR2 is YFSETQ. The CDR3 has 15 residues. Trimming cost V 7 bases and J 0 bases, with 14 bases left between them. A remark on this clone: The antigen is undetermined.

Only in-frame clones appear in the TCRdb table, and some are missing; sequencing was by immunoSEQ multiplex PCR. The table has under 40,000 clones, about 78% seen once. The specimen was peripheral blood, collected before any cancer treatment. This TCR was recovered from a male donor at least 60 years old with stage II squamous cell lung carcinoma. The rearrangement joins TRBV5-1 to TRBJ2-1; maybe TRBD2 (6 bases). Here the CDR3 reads CASQKGLSSYNEQFF. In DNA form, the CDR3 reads TGCGCCAGCCAGAAGGGACTTAGCTCCTACAATGAGCAGTTCTTC.